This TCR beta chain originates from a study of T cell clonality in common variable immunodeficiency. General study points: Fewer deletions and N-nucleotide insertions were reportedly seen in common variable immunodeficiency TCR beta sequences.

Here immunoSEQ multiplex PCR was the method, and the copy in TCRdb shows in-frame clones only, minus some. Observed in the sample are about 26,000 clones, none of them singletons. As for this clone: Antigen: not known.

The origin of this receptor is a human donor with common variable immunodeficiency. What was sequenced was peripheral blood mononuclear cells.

The CDR3 bases that were read are TGTGCCAGCAGCTTAGTGGGCGGAACTAGCTCCTACAATGAG. This translates into CASSLVGGTSSYNE. In full, the CDR3 reads CASSLVGGTSSYNEQFF. The genes are TRBV7-8 and TRBJ2-1, with TRBD2 as a possible D gene (5 bases). The sequence runs out 3 residues before the end of the CDR3; the remainder is reconstructed from the germline J gene. V was trimmed by 1 base and J by 0 bases, leaving 13 bases between them. The CDR3 contains 17 residues. Germline V gives CDR1 SGHVS, CDR2 FQNEAQ. Looking up the rest from reference TRBV7-8 and TRBJ2-1 gives the full variable domain: GAGVSQSPRYKVAKRGQDVALRCDPISGHVSLFWYQQALGQGPEFLTYFQNEAQLDKSGLPSDRFFAERPEGSVSTLKIQRTQQEDSAVYLCASSLVGGTSSYNEQFFGPGTRLTVL.